One and the same sample provided the 17 T cell receptor beta chains below, sequenced in a study of T-cell reconstitution after alpha-beta-depleted transplantation in children. Unique molecular identifiers were incorporated during preparation of the TCRbeta library. TCRdb called the PCR reads again in MiXCR, with one record for every CDR3 protein. The data show about a million distinct CDR3 sequences, around 30% seen once. The sample was PBMCs, mostly from graft donor cells, taken 360 days after TCRalphabeta/CD19-depleted stem cell transplant. The source of these receptors is a boy younger than two who had a stem cell transplant for SCID, so the T cells may come from the graft donor.

The V gene is TRBV4-3, the J gene TRBJ2-1, with 7 bases fitting TRBD2. This CDR3 is built from 16 residues. The V gene's germline CDR1 is LGHNA and CDR2 YSLEER. V shed 3 bases and J 0 bases; nucleotides not matched to a gene: 5. Here the CDR3 reads CASSHRTGGSYNEQFF. The DNA for the CDR3 is TGCGCCAGCAGCCACCGAACGGGGGGCTCCTACAATGAGCAGTTCTTC.

This clonotype came up a few times. This chain joins TRBV20-1 and TRBJ2-2; D gene unclear. The CDR3 has 14 amino acids. Germline CDR1 is DFQATT and CDR2 is SNEGSKA (reference sequence). Trimming left V 3 bases short and J 0 bases short, with 8 bases between. CDR3 loop: CSASGQTNTGELFF. The CDR3, as DNA: TGCAGTGCTAGTGGGCAGACGAACACCGGGGAGCTGTTTTTT.

This clonotype was observed at least ten times. The chain has TRBV12-3 or TRBV12-4 and TRBJ2-1; TRBD2 matches at 8 bases. Trimming cost V 3 bases and J 3 bases; bases outside gene matches: 4. The CDR3 is 15 residues long. The CDR3 nucleotides are TGTGCCAGCAGTTTGGCCAGCGGGGGCTACAATGAGCAGTTCTTC. Its protein product is CASSLASGGYNEQFF.

The sample holds a few counts of this clonotype. This chain joins TRBV10-3 and TRBJ2-1; 10 nucleotides match TRBD2. Germline-derived CDR1 and CDR2 are ENHRY and SYGVKD. V trimming: 6 bases; J trimming: 0 bases; junction bases outside the gene matches: 20. The CDR3 contains 21 residues. The CDR3 reads CAIRVELGVAGGPNSYNEQFF. DNA of the CDR3: TGTGCCATCAGAGTTGAACTGGGAGTAGCGGGGGGCCCTAACTCCTACAATGAGCAGTTCTTC.

V gene TRBV29-1 combines with J gene TRBJ1-2; tentative D call: TRBD1 (6 bases). V was cut by 3 bases and J by 7 bases, with 18 bases left in between. Germline V gives CDR1 SQVTM, CDR2 ANQGSEA. The CDR3 length is 14 residues. The CDR3 spells CSVDTQGKFSGYTF. The CDR3 DNA follows: TGCAGCGTTGATACCCAGGGGAAGTTCAGTGGCTACACCTTC.

The rearrangement links TRBV4-1 to TRBJ2-1; D is ambiguous. Germline V gene data show CDR1 as MGHRA and CDR2 as YSYEKL. V was trimmed by 1 base and J by 0 bases, leaving 4 bases between them. The CDR3 loop spans 14 amino acids. The CDR3 DNA is TGCGCCAGCAGCCAAGCTAACTCCTACAATGAGCAGTTCTTC. The encoded protein is CASSQANSYNEQFF.

In this sample, this clonotype turned up a few times. The chain recombines TRBV7-9 with TRBJ2-5; D gene uncertain. Per germline, CDR1 SEHNR and CDR2 FQNEAQ (reference sequence). This CDR3 region has 13 residues. Trimming took 1 base from V and 6 from J, leaving 9 bases between them. The DNA of the CDR3 is TGTGCCAGCAGCTTAGGGCTAGTAAAGACCCAGTACTTC. It yields the protein CASSLGLVKTQYF.

The chain employs TRBV11-2 and TRBJ2-5, with 12 bases aligning to TRBD2. Trimming cost V 5 bases and J 8 bases; bases outside gene matches: 21. This CDR3 has 19 residues. The germline V gene has CDR1 SGHAT and CDR2 FQNNGV. In DNA form, the CDR3 reads TGTGCCAGCAGCCCGATACTTCGACTAGCGGGGGTGATGTCGGGAACCCAGTACTTC. Translating it yields CASSPILRLAGVMSGTQYF.

V and J are TRBV5-1 and TRBJ2-1, with D possibly called TRBD1 or TRBD2 (5 bases each). CDR1 SGHRS and CDR2 YFSETQ come from the germline V gene. The CDR3 runs 17 residues. The V and J ends lost 0 bases and 2 bases respectively, with 15 bases between them. The CDR3 DNA sequence: TGCGCCAGCAGCTTGGTGGTGGGGGTGTCAACCTACAATGAGCAGTTCTTC. Its protein product is CASSLVVGVSTYNEQFF.

Only a few counts were recorded for this clonotype. The V and J genes are TRBV2 and TRBJ2-7; D not resolved. The ends were cut back, 5 bases at V and 5 bases at J, with 13 bases in the middle. Per the germline V gene, CDR1 is SNHLY and CDR2 is FYNNEI. The CDR3 has 13 amino acids. The CDR3 bases are TGTGCCAGCAGTCTGTTCCGGACGAACGAGCAGTACTTC. This encodes CASSLFRTNEQYF.

The chain uses TRBV4-1 and TRBJ2-7; no reliable D call. CDR1 MGHRA and CDR2 YSYEKL come from the germline V gene. Trimming took off 3 bases at V and 1 base at J, with 7 bases between the two ends. The CDR3 covers 13 residues. CDR3 DNA: TGCGCCAGCAGCCAGGTAGATTCCTACGAGCAGTACTTC. Translated: CASSQVDSYEQYF.

The sample holds a few counts of this clonotype. The rearrangement joins TRBV11-2 to TRBJ2-1; 7 nucleotides align to TRBD2. V trimming: 6 bases; J trimming: 9 bases; junction bases outside the gene matches: 11. The CDR3 runs to 14 residues. Germline CDR1 SGHAT, CDR2 FQNNGV. DNA of the CDR3: TGTGCCAGCAGTCAGCGGGGTGGGGTCAGTGAGCAGTTCTTC. As protein: CASSQRGGVSEQFF.

This clonotype occurred a few times. The gene calls are TRBV12-3 or TRBV12-4 and TRBJ1-5; a weak D match, TRBD1 (5 bases). V lost 4 bases to trimming and J lost 3 bases, with 7 bases between them. This CDR3 contains 13 residues. CDR3 region: CASSYGTNQPQHF. DNA of the CDR3: TGTGCCAGCAGTTACGGGACCAATCAGCCCCAGCATTTT.

The genes are TRBV27 and TRBJ1-6; the D is unclear. Trimming shortened V by 0 bases and J by 9 bases, and 9 bases separated the two germline ends. Germline V lookup: CDR1 MNHEY, CDR2 SMNVEV (reference sequence). The CDR3 runs to 14 residues. The CDR3 coding sequence is TGTGCCAGCAGTTTATCAGTTCTGAGTTCACCCCTCCACTTT. It encodes CASSLSVLSSPLHF.

The J gene is TRBJ2-5, the V gene TRBV6-2 or TRBV6-3; TRBD1 aligns across 7 bases. The trim removed 5 bases at V and 1 base at J, leaving 10 bases unmatched. The CDR3 is 16 residues long. The germline V gene encodes CDR1 MNHEY and CDR2 SVGEGT. The CDR3 sequence: CASSRDSYELQETQYF. CDR3 coding DNA: TGTGCCAGCAGTCGGGACAGCTACGAACTCCAAGAGACCCAGTACTTC.

This chain links TRBV4-3 with TRBJ1-4, with D perhaps matching TRBD1 (5 bases). CDR1 LGHNA and CDR2 YSLEER come from the germline V gene. The CDR3 consists of 14 residues. Trimming shortened V by 3 bases and J by 7 bases, and 12 bases separated the two germline ends. CDR3 DNA sequence: TGCGCCAGCAGCCAGGCGCAGGGTGGTGAAAAACTGTTTTTT. Its protein product is CASSQAQGGEKLFF.

There are a few counts of this clonotype. The rearrangement uses TRBV9 and TRBJ1-1; no firm D call. In germline, CDR1 is SGDLS, CDR2 YYNGEE. V was clipped by 0 bases and J by 0 bases, with 9 bases between them. This CDR3 region has 15 residues. The CDR3 region has the DNA TGTGCCAGCAGCGTAGGTCGGAAAATGAACACTGAAGCTTTCTTT. Amino acids: CASSVGRKMNTEAFF.